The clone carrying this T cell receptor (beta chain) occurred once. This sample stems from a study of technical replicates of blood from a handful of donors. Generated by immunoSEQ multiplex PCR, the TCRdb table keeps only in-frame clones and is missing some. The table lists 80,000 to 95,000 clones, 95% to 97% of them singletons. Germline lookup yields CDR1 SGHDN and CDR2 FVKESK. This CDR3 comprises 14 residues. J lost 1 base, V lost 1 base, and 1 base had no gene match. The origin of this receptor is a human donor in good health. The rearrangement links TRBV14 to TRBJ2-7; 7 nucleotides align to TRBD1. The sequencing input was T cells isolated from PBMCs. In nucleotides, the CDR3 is TGTGCCAGCAGCCAAGGACAGGGATCCTACGAGCAGTACTTC. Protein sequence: CASSQGQGSYEQYF.